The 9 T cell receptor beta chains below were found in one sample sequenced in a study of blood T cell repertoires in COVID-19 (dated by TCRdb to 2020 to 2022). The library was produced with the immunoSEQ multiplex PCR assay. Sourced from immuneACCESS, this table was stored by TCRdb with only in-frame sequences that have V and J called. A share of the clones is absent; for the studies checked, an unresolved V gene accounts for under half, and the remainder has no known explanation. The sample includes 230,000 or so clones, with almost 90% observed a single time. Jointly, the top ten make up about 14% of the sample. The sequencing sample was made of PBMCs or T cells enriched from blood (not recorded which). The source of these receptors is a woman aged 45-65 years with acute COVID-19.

The CDR3 sequence: CASSYSLRGSNQPQHF. As DNA, the CDR3 is TGTGCCAGCAGTTACTCCCTAAGGGGTAGCAATCAGCCCCAGCATTTT. The chain links TRBV6-6 to TRBJ1-5, with a possible D match to TRBD1 (5 bases). This CDR3 region has 16 residues. Germline values: CDR1 MNHNY, CDR2 SVGAGI (reference sequence). The V gene lost 0 bases and the J gene lost 0 bases, with 9 bases spanning the gap.

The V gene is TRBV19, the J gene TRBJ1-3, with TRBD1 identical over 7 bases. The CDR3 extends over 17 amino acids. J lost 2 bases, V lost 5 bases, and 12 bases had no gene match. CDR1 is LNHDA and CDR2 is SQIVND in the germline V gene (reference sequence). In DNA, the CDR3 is TGTGCCAGTAGTCCCTCCTCCGGGACAGATACTGGAAACACCATATATTTT. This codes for CASSPSSGTDTGNTIYF.

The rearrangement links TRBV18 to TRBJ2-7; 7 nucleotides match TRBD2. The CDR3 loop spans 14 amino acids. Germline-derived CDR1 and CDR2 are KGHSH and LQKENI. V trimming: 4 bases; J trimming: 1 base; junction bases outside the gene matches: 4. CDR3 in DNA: TGTGCCAGCTCACGCGGAGCGGGATCCTACGAGCAGTACTTC. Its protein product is CASSRGAGSYEQYF.

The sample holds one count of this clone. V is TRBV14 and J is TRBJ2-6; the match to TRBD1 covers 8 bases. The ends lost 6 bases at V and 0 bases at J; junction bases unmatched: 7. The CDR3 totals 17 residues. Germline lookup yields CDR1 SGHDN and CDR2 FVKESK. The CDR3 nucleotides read TGTGCCAGCAGTTTTACAGGGGGGCTCTCTGGGGCCAACGTCCTGACTTTC. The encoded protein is CASSFTGGLSGANVLTF.

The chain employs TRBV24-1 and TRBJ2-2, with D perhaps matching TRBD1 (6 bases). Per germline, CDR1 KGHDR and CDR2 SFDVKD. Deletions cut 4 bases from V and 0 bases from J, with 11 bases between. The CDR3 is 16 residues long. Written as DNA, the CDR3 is TGTGCCACCAGTGAGCCGGACAGTACGAACACCGGGGAGCTGTTTTTT. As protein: CATSEPDSTNTGELFF.

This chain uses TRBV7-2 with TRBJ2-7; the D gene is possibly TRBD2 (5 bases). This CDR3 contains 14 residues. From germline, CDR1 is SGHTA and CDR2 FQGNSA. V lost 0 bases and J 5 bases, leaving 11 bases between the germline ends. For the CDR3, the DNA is TGTGCCAGCAGCTTAGCGGGAGCAGTAGACGAGCAGTACTTC. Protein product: CASSLAGAVDEQYF.

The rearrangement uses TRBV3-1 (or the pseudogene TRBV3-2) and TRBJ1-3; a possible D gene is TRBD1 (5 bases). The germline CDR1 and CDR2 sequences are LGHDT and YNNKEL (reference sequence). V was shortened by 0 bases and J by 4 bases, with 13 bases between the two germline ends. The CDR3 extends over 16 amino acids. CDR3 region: CASSQDQRGGGNTIYF. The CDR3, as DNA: TGTGCCAGCAGCCAAGATCAAAGGGGAGGGGGAAACACCATATATTTT.

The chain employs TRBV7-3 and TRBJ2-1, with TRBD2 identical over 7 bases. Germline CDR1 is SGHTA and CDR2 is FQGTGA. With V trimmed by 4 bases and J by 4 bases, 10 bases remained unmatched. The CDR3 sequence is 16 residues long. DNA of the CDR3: TGTGCCAGCAGCTCCGGGGGGAGCGGGCCTTACAATGAGCAGTTCTTC. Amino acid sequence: CASSSGGSGPYNEQFF.

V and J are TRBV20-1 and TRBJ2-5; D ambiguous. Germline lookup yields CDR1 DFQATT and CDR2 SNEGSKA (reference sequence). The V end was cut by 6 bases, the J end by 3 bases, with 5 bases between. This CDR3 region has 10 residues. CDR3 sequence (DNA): TGCAGTGCACATAAAGAGACCCAGTACTTC. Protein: CSAHKETQYF.